This TCR beta chain was captured by sequencing in a study of shared clonotypes between healthy human individuals. CD45RO negativity and positive selection for CCR7 defined naive CD8 cells, a population that excluded terminally differentiated effector memory CD45RA+ cells. Within Nashville, Tennessee resided all donors, each a Caucasian adult. The CDR3 contains 17 residues. In germline, CDR1 is SGHVS, CDR2 FQNEAQ. V was pared by 3 bases and J by 1 base, with 18 bases between. Here immunoSEQ multiplex PCR was the method, and the copy in TCRdb shows in-frame clones only, minus some. The data show around 2.1 million clones, about 92% seen once.

The genes are TRBV7-8 and TRBJ1-2; D gene unclear. Sequencing was done on a sample of naive CD8+ T cells from PBMCs. The origin of this receptor is a man aged 18-30 years in good health. Some clones in this sample may be carry-over from other donors' samples. CDR3 loop: CASSLGGEPVRNYGYTF. Written as DNA, the CDR3 is TGTGCCAGCAGCTTGGGAGGTGAGCCCGTTCGTAACTATGGCTACACCTTC.